Here is one T cell receptor (beta chain) with its context. This receptor's antigen is unknown. No qualities accompany the bases; no much larger clone lies one base away. This sample is part of a study of T cell repertoires in enteric fever (dated by TCRdb to 2017 to 2018). Turning to the overall study: Using volunteers experimentally challenged with Salmonella Typhi or Paratyphi A, the study rebuilt the Salmonella-specific repertoire of circulating effector CD4+ T cells. Circulating effector CD4+ T cells that responded to Salmonella infection were identified with mass cytometry. Four approaches were merged in the work: T cell receptor sequencing, unbiased single-cell cloning, mass cytometry and live fluorescence barcoding. T cells, including ex vivo, were stained with tetramers that had been loaded with variants of the CdtB(105-125) peptide (SP110Y, ST110H).

Sequencing was performed on an Illumina MiSeq. Through fastp at Q25 and MiXCR, TCRdb rebuilt clones from the public reads, retaining in-frame beta chains. Rows with one shared CDR3 protein collapse into an entry with the most common genes and DNA. Here the sample has about 1,500 distinct CDR3 sequences; 30% to 45% occur a single time. The leading ten clones occupy approximately 19% of the sample. The CDR3 starts with the cysteine, ends with the phenylalanine, and has 15 residues. Just CDR3 DNA is preserved here, 45 bases in frame from base 1. V and J are truncated by 6 bases and 9 bases respectively, leaving an intervening sequence of 21 bases. CDR1 KGHSH and CDR2 LQKENI were looked up in the germline V gene. General findings and caveats noted by the study authors: The study pinpointed HlyE and CdtB as immunodominant T cell antigens specific to S. Typhi and S. Paratyphi A. Expanded clonotypes included cross-reactive responses against distantly related Salmonella serovars and clones recognizing antigens unique to S. Typhi or S. Paratyphi A. Single amino acid differences in the immunodominant proteins CdtB and PhoN appeared to drive the accumulation of T cells that did not cross-react between serovars.

The chain uses TRBV18 and TRBJ2-1; the D gene is possibly TRBD1 or TRBD2, each agreeing over 5 bases. Sequences were obtained from CCR7- CD38- CD4+ T cells from PBMCs. The sequence derives from a human donor with Salmonella enteric fever, either typhoid or paratyphoid (not recorded which). The bases are TGTGCCAGCTCCGAGCGGACAACGAACGAGGGTGAGCAGTTCTTC. It encodes CASSERTTNEGEQFF.